This T cell receptor (beta chain) is from a study of cytomegalovirus exposure and HLA in healthy donors. Both 60 Vbeta primers and 13 Jbeta primers went into the PCR. The table came from immunoSEQ multiplex PCR; TCRdb's copy has only in-frame clones and leaves some out. The data contain about 82,000 clones, 70% to 85% of them seen just once; the ten biggest clones take up 10% to 15%. Looked up from germline, CDR1 is MNHNS and CDR2 is SASEGT. V was shortened by 7 bases and J by 2 bases, with 12 bases between the two germline ends. The CDR3 is made up of 14 amino acids. General study findings and limits: TCR beta V segments were, for the most part, productive about 87% or about 30% of the time in an earlier analysis. In a later analysis, CMV-associated beta chains were mostly HLA-associated, it appeared. Common viral pathogens seemed to be connected with several of the most significant clusters, according to a later analysis. Reportedly, diagnosis of cytomegalovirus status by the classifier showed high specificity and sensitivity.

Points on this clone: No antigen is known for it.

Sequencing was done on a sample of PBMCs. The TCR sequence derives from a human donor in good health. The chain has TRBV6-1 and TRBJ1-3, with D possibly being TRBD1 (5 bases). The CDR3 sequence: CASTMSGTGNTIYF. The CDR3 nucleotides are TGTGCCAGCACTATGTCAGGGACTGGAAACACCATATATTTT.